Listed below are T cell receptor beta chains from one sample, sequenced in a study of CD8 T cells in Susac syndrome. TCRdb itself ran the immunoSEQ multiplex PCR reads through MiXCR, one entry per CDR3 protein. The sample gives over 300,000 distinct CDR3 sequences, about 91% of which show up once; approximately 0.065% is in the top ten. Input material: CD4+ T cells from PBMCs. Receptor source: a human donor with multiple sclerosis. Each CDR3 is given with its conserved first and last residue. D genes are given only for firm matches. Rows give clone size only sometimes, using once, few, many, or a class for an expanded clone.

cdr3_nt: TGCAGTGTACAGCAGGGGGTCGATCAGCCCCAGCATTTT; cdr3_aa: CSVQQGVDQPQHF; clone_size: once; d_call: TRBD1; v_call: TRBV20-1; j_call: TRBJ1-5
cdr3_nt: TGTGCCAGCAGCTTAGGGCGGGACCGTACTTCTAAACTGTTTTTT; cdr3_aa: CASSLGRDRTSKLFF; clone_size: .; d_call: .; v_call: TRBV7-2; j_call: TRBJ1-4
cdr3_nt: TGTGCCACCAGCAGTGCTATTCCTTTGCACACCGGGGAGCTGTTTTTT; cdr3_aa: CATSSAIPLHTGELFF; clone_size: once; d_call: .; v_call: TRBV15; j_call: TRBJ2-2
cdr3_nt: TGTGCCAGCAGTCTCGCGCCAGGGGACAGGGGAGGAGGGCAGTACTTC; cdr3_aa: CASSLAPGDRGGGQYF; clone_size: few; d_call: TRBD1; v_call: TRBV6-6; j_call: TRBJ2-7
cdr3_nt: TGCAGTGCCCGTTTCCAGCCGCCCACAGATACGCAGTATTTT; cdr3_aa: CSARFQPPTDTQYF; clone_size: .; d_call: .; v_call: TRBV20-1; j_call: TRBJ2-3
cdr3_nt: TGTGCCACCGGTGCCGGGACAGGACTTCAAGAGACCCAGTACTTC; cdr3_aa: CATGAGTGLQETQYF; clone_size: .; d_call: TRBD1; v_call: TRBV24-1; j_call: TRBJ2-5
cdr3_nt: TGTGCCAGCAGTCAACAGGGGTTTCATTCACCCCTCCACTTT; cdr3_aa: CASSQQGFHSPLHF; clone_size: .; d_call: TRBD1; v_call: TRBV12-3/TRBV12-4; j_call: TRBJ1-6
cdr3_nt: TGTGCCAGCAGCTCCGGGGGGCCAAGGGCGAACACCGGGGAGCTGTTTTTT; cdr3_aa: CASSSGGPRANTGELFF; clone_size: once; d_call: .; v_call: TRBV5-4; j_call: TRBJ2-2
cdr3_nt: TGTGCCAGCAGTTTGGGCGGGGCAGGGAGGTCCTACGAGCAGTACTTC; cdr3_aa: CASSLGGAGRSYEQYF; clone_size: .; d_call: .; v_call: TRBV27; j_call: TRBJ2-7
cdr3_nt: TGTGCCAGCAGGGGGGACACGGCGTACACTGAAGCTTTCTTT; cdr3_aa: CASRGDTAYTEAFF; clone_size: once; d_call: .; v_call: TRBV7-9; j_call: TRBJ1-1
cdr3_nt: TGCGCCAGCAGCTTGGACATGCTGGGGATGAACACTGAAGCTTTCTTT; cdr3_aa: CASSLDMLGMNTEAFF; clone_size: .; d_call: .; v_call: TRBV5-1; j_call: TRBJ1-1
cdr3_nt: TGTGCCAGCAGCTTGGAGGGAGGCCAGAATGAGCAGTTCTTC; cdr3_aa: CASSLEGGQNEQFF; clone_size: .; d_call: .; v_call: TRBV9; j_call: TRBJ2-1
cdr3_nt: TGCGCCAGCAGCTGGACTAGCGGGTCAAACACAGATACGCAGTATTTT; cdr3_aa: CASSWTSGSNTDTQYF; clone_size: .; d_call: TRBD2; v_call: TRBV5-1; j_call: TRBJ2-3
cdr3_nt: TGTGCCAGCAAACAGCGGGGGGGAGAATGGTACGGTGAGCAGTTCTTC; cdr3_aa: CASKQRGGEWYGEQFF; clone_size: .; d_call: TRBD2; v_call: TRBV6-2/TRBV6-3; j_call: TRBJ2-1
cdr3_nt: TGTGCCATCAGTTCACAGGTCAATGAGCAGTTCTTC; cdr3_aa: CAISSQVNEQFF; clone_size: .; d_call: .; v_call: TRBV10-3; j_call: TRBJ2-1
cdr3_nt: TGTGCCAGCAGTCCAGGCTGGGGCAGGTCGCCGGTTCTCGGCACTGAAGCTTTCTTT; cdr3_aa: CASSPGWGRSPVLGTEAFF; clone_size: once; d_call: .; v_call: TRBV27; j_call: TRBJ1-1
cdr3_nt: TGTGCCAGCAGTGCGTCAGGGGTCGCGGTCTATCAGCCCCAGCATTTT; cdr3_aa: CASSASGVAVYQPQHF; clone_size: .; d_call: .; v_call: TRBV27; j_call: TRBJ1-5
cdr3_nt: TGCAGCGTTGGGGGGCGTCCGACAGATACGCAGTATTTT; cdr3_aa: CSVGGRPTDTQYF; clone_size: once; d_call: .; v_call: TRBV29-1; j_call: TRBJ2-3
cdr3_nt: TGTGCCAGCTCACCACCGAGAGAAAAGAACACTGAAGCTTTCTTT; cdr3_aa: CASSPPREKNTEAFF; clone_size: once; d_call: .; v_call: TRBV18; j_call: TRBJ1-1
cdr3_nt: TGTGCCAGCAGGGCGAACACTGAAGCTTTCTTT; cdr3_aa: CASRANTEAFF; clone_size: .; d_call: .; v_call: TRBV2; j_call: TRBJ1-1
cdr3_nt: TGTGCCAGCAGAGATCAGGGACGCGAGCAGTACTTC; cdr3_aa: CASRDQGREQYF; clone_size: .; d_call: .; v_call: TRBV6-2/TRBV6-3; j_call: TRBJ2-7
cdr3_nt: TGTGCCTGGACGGGGTTCGGGTCCTACAATGAGCAGTTCTTC; cdr3_aa: CAWTGFGSYNEQFF; clone_size: .; d_call: .; v_call: TRBV30; j_call: TRBJ2-1
cdr3_nt: TGCAGCGTTGCGGCAGGGCACACCTACGAGCAGTACTTC; cdr3_aa: CSVAAGHTYEQYF; clone_size: .; d_call: .; v_call: TRBV29-1; j_call: TRBJ2-7
cdr3_nt: TGTGCCAGTAGTATAGGGGACAGGGGCGGCTACGAGCAGTACTTC; cdr3_aa: CASSIGDRGGYEQYF; clone_size: .; d_call: TRBD1; v_call: TRBV19; j_call: TRBJ2-7
cdr3_nt: TGTGCCAGCAGTATTGATAATTACTACAATGAGCAGTTCTTC; cdr3_aa: CASSIDNYYNEQFF; clone_size: .; d_call: .; v_call: TRBV2; j_call: TRBJ2-1
cdr3_nt: TGTGCCAGTAGTGTGGGGGACAGCTTGAACACTGAAGCTTTCTTT; cdr3_aa: CASSVGDSLNTEAFF; clone_size: .; d_call: TRBD1; v_call: TRBV19; j_call: TRBJ1-1
cdr3_nt: TGCAGTGCTAGAGTTGGAGGGTATGCTGGCTACGCCTTC; cdr3_aa: CSARVGGYAGYAF; clone_size: .; d_call: .; v_call: TRBV20-1; j_call: TRBJ1-2
cdr3_nt: TGCAGTGCAACTACAGGGGGCGCTCGAACGGGCTACACCTTC; cdr3_aa: CSATTGGARTGYTF; clone_size: .; d_call: TRBD1; v_call: TRBV20-1; j_call: TRBJ1-2
cdr3_nt: TGTGCCAGCAGTTTGGGACAGGGAAGGCAGCCCCAGCATTTT; cdr3_aa: CASSLGQGRQPQHF; clone_size: few; d_call: TRBD1; v_call: TRBV27; j_call: TRBJ1-5
cdr3_nt: TGTGCCTGGACCAATAATTCACCCCTCCACTTT; cdr3_aa: CAWTNNSPLHF; clone_size: .; d_call: .; v_call: TRBV30; j_call: TRBJ1-6
cdr3_nt: TGCAGCGTTGCCGGCGGGGCCTTAGAGCAGTACTTC; cdr3_aa: CSVAGGALEQYF; clone_size: .; d_call: .; v_call: TRBV29-1; j_call: TRBJ2-7
cdr3_nt: TGTGCCAGCAGCTTAAGGCCCCTTACGGAACTAGCGTCCTACAATGAGCAGTTCTTC; cdr3_aa: CASSLRPLTELASYNEQFF; clone_size: .; d_call: TRBD2; v_call: TRBV7-3; j_call: TRBJ2-1